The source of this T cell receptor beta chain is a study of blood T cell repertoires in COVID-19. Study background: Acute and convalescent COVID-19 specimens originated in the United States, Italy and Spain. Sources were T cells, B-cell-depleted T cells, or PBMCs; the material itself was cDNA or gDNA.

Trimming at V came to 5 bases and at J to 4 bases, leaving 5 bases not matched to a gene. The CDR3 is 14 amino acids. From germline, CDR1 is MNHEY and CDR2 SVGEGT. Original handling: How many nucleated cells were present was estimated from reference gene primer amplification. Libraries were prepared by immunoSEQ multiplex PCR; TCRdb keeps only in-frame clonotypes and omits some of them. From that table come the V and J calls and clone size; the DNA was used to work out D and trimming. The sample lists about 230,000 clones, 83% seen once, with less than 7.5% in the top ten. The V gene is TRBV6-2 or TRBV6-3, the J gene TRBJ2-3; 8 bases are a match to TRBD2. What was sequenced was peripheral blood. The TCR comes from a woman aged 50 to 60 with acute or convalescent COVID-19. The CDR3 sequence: CASSLGLVSDTQYF. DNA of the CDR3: TGTGCCAGCAGTCTGGGACTAGTCTCAGATACGCAGTATTTT.